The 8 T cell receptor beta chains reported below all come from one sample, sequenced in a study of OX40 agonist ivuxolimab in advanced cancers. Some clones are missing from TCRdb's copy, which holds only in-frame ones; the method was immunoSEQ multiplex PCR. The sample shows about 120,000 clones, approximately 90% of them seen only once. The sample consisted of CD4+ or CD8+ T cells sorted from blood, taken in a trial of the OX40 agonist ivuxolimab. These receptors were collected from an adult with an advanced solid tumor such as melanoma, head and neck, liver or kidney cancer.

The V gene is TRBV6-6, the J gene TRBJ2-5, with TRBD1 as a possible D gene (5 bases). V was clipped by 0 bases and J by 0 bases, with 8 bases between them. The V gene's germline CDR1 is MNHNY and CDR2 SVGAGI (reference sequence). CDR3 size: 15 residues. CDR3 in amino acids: CASSYSGQYQETQYF. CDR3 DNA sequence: TGTGCCAGCAGTTACTCGGGGCAGTACCAAGAGACCCAGTACTTC.

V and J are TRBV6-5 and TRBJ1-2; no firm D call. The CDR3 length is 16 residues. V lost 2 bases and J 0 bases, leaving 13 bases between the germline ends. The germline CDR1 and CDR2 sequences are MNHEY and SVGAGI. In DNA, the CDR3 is TGTGCCAGCAGTTACAAAGGAGGGCCATCTAACTATGGCTACACCTTC. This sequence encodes CASSYKGGPSNYGYTF.

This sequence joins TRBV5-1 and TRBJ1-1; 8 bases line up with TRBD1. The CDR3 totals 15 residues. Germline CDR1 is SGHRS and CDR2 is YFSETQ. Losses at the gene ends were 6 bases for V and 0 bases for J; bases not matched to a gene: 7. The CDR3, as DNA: TGCGCCAGCACCCCACAGGGGGGGATGAACACTGAAGCTTTCTTT. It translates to CASTPQGGMNTEAFF.

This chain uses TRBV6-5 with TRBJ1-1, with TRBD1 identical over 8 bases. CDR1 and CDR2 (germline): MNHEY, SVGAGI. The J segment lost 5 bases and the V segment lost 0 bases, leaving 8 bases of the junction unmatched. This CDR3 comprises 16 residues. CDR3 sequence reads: CASSYSAGGFKTEAFF. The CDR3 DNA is TGTGCCAGCAGTTACTCGGCAGGGGGCTTTAAGACTGAAGCTTTCTTT.

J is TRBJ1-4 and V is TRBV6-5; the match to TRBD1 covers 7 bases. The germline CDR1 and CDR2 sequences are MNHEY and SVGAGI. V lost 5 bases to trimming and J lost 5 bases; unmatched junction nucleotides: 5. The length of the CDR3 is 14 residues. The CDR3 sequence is CASSRDSYNEKLFF. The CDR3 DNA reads TGTGCCAGCAGTCGGGACAGCTACAATGAAAAACTGTTTTTT.

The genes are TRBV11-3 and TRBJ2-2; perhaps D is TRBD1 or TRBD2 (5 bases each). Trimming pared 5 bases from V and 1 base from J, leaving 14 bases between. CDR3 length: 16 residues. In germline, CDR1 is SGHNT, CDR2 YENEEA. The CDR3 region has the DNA TGTGCCAGCAGCCCCGGGACGTGGGTGAACACCGGGGAGCTGTTTTTT. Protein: CASSPGTWVNTGELFF.

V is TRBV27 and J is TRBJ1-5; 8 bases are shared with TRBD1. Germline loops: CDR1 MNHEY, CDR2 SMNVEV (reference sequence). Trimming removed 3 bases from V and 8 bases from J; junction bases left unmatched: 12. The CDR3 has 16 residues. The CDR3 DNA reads TGTGCCAGCAGTTTTAAAGGACAGGGAATCTCAGAGCCCCAGCATTTT. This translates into CASSFKGQGISEPQHF.

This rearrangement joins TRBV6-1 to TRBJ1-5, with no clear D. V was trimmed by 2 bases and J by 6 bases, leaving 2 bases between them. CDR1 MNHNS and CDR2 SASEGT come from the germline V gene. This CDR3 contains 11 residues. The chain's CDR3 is CASSELQPQHF. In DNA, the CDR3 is TGTGCCAGCAGTGAACTTCAGCCCCAGCATTTT.